Listed below are T cell receptor beta chains from one sample, sequenced in a study of blood T cells in healthy people across ages. TCRdb passed the 5' RACE reads through MiXCR, listing each CDR3 protein once. The sample records around 1,800,000 distinct CDR3 sequences, roughly two fifths being singletons. The specimen was blood. The receptors shown here come from a human donor in good health. CDR3s include the opening cysteine and the closing phenylalanine or tryptophan.

cdr3_length j_call v_call cdr3_aa
14 TRBJ1-5 TRBV27 CASSLTSPNQPQHF
15 . TRBV7-2 CAGSLGGSRVYEQYF
15 TRBJ2-7 TRBV7-6 CASSIRGGSSYEQYF
13 TRBJ2-7 TRBV6-6 CASSKQASYEQYF
14 TRBJ2-7 TRBV5-1 CASSSSGGQYEQYF
13 TRBJ2-1 TRBV29-1 CSVALYTGSEQFF
15 TRBJ2-1 TRBV6-1 CASSEQPASYNEQFF
14 TRBJ2-1 TRBV2 CASVSPSSLQEQFF
13 TRBJ1-4 TRBV7-2 CASSLGRQAKLFF
14 TRBJ2-5 TRBV20-1 CSAMHSEGLGTQYF
14 TRBJ2-7 TRBV29-1 CSVAIRASSYEQYF
17 TRBJ2-3 TRBV7-9 CASSPGQMGHSTDTQYF
14 TRBJ2-7 TRBV13 CASGLASDSYEQYF
13 TRBJ2-5 TRBV29-1 CSVDIQQTGTQYF
18 TRBJ2-1 TRBV7-9 CASSSGTSGGVTYNEQFF
17 TRBJ1-4 TRBV7-2 CASSFTPTGRGSEKLFF
14 . TRBV5-1 CASSLVQGGDEQYF
13 TRBJ1-1 TRBV29-1 CSVERQLNTAAFF
14 TRBJ2-3 TRBV28 CASSITHPWNTQYF
14 TRBJ1-6 TRBV11-3 CASSSTGARGTLHF
14 TRBJ1-1 TRBV20-1 CSARLGAPGTEAFF
15 TRBJ2-6 TRBV3-1 CASSRDHSGANVLTF
14 TRBJ1-1 TRBV20-1 CSAHRRGRVTEAFF
16 TRBJ2-1 TRBV3-1 CASSPSTGGRWNEQFF